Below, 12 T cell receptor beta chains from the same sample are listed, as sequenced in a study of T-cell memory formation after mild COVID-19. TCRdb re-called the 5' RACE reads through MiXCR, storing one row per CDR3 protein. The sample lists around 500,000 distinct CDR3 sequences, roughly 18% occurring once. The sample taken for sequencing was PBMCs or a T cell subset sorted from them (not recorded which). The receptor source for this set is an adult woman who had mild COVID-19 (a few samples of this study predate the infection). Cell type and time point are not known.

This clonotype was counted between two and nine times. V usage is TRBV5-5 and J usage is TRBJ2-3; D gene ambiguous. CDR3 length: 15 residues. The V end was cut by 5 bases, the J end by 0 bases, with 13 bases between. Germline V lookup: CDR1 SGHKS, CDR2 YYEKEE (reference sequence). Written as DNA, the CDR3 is TGTGCCAGCAGGTGGACCCTGGACAGCACAGATACGCAGTATTTT. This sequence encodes CASRWTLDSTDTQYF.

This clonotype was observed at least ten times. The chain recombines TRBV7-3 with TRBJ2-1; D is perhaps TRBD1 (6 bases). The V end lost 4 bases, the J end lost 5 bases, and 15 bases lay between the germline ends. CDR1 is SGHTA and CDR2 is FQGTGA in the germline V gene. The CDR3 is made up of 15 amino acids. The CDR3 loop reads CASSSNPTGNNEQFF. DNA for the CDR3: TGTGCCAGCAGCTCCAACCCCACAGGGAACAATGAGCAGTTCTTC.

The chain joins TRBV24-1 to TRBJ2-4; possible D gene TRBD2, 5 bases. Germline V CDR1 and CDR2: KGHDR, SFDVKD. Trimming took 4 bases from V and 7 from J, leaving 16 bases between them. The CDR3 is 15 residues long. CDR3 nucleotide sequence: TGTGCCACCAGTGAGGGCCTAGCTTTAGGTAACATTCAGTACTTC. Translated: CATSEGLALGNIQYF.

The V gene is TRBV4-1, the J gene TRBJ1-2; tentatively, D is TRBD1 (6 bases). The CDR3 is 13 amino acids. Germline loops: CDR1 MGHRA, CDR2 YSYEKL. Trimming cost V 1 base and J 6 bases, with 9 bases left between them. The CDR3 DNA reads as TGCGCCAGCAGCCAAGCGTACAGGGATGGCTACACCTTC. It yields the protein CASSQAYRDGYTF.

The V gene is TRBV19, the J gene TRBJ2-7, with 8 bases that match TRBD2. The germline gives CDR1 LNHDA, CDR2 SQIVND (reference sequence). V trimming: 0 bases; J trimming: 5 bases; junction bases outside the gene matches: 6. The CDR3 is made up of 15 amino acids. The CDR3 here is CASSIDPAGANEQYF. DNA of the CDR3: TGTGCCAGTAGTATAGACCCAGCGGGAGCGAACGAGCAGTACTTC.

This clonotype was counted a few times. The CDR3 protein is CASSFITEDPEAFF. The CDR3 coding sequence is TGCGCCAGCAGCTTTATTACGGAGGACCCTGAAGCTTTCTTT. The rearrangement joins TRBV5-1 to TRBJ1-1; D ambiguous. This CDR3 contains 14 residues. Per the germline V gene, CDR1 is SGHRS and CDR2 is YFSETQ. V dropped 2 bases and J dropped 6 bases, with 14 bases sitting between them.

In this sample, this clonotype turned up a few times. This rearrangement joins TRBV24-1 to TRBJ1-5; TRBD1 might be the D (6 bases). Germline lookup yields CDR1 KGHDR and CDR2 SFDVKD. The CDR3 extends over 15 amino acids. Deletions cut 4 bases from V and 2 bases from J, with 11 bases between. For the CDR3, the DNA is TGTGCCACCAGTGAAACCAGGACAGGCAATCAGCCCCAGCATTTT. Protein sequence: CATSETRTGNQPQHF.

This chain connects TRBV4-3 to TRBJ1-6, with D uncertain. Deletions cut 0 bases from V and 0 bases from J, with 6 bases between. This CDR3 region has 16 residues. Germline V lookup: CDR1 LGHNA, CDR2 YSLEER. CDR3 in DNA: TGCGCCAGCAGCCAAGATGGGAGCTCCTATAATTCACCCCTCCACTTT. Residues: CASSQDGSSYNSPLHF.

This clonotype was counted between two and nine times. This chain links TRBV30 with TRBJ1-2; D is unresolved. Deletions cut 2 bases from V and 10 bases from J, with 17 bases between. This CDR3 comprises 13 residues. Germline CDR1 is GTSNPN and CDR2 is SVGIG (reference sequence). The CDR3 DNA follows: TGTGCCTGGAGTCCCCCCCGCAGGACCCCCTACACCTTC. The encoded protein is CAWSPPRRTPYTF.

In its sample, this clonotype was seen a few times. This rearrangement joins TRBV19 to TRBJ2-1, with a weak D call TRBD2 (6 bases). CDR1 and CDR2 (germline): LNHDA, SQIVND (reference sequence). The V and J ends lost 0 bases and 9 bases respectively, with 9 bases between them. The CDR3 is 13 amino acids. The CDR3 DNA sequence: TGTGCCAGTAGTATAGATACTAGCACTGAGCAGTTCTTC. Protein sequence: CASSIDTSTEQFF.

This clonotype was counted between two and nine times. The CDR3 region has the DNA TGTGCCAGCAGCGTACGGGGACAGACAGATACGCAGTATTTT. Translating gives CASSVRGQTDTQYF. The rearrangement uses TRBV9 and TRBJ2-3, with 7 nucleotides matching TRBD1. This CDR3 comprises 14 residues. V shed 1 base, J shed 3 bases, and the junction held 2 bases outside the gene matches. Germline values: CDR1 SGDLS, CDR2 YYNGEE.

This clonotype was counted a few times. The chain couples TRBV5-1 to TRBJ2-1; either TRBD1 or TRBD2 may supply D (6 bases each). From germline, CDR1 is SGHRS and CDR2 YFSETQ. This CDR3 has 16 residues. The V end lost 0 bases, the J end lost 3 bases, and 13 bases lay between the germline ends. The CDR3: CASSLGAGGRYNEQFF. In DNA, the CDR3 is TGCGCCAGCAGCTTGGGTGCCGGGGGCCGCTACAATGAGCAGTTCTTC.